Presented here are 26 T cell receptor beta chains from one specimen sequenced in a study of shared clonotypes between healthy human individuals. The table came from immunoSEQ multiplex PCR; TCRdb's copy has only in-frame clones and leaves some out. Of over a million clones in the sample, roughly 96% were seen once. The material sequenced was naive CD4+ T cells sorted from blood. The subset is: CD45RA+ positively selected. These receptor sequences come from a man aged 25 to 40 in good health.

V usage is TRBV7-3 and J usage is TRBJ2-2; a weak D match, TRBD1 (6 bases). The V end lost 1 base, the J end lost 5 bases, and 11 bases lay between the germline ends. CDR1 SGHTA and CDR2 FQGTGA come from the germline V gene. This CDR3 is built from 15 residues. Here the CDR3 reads CASSLSPTGTGELFF. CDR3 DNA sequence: TGTGCCAGCAGCTTAAGTCCCACAGGGACCGGGGAGCTGTTTTTT.

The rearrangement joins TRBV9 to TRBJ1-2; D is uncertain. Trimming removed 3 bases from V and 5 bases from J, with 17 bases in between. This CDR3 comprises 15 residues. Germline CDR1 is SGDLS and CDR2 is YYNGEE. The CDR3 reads CASSADGAAVYGYTF. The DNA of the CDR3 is TGTGCCAGCAGCGCGGATGGAGCAGCCGTTTATGGCTACACCTTC.

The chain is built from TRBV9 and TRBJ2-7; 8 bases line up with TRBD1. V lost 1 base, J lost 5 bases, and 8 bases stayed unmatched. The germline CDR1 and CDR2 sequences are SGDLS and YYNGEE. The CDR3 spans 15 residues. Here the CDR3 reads CASSVSTGGPHEQYF. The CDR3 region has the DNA TGTGCCAGCAGCGTAAGTACAGGGGGACCGCACGAGCAGTACTTC.

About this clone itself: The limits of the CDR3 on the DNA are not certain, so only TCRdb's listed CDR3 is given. CDR3: CASSFGGGISYNEQFF. The rearrangement links TRBV12-1 to TRBJ2-1; TRBD2 is the table's D call, not checked against the DNA. TRBV12-1 is marked as a pseudogene. Including both end residues, the CDR3 is 16 amino acids long.

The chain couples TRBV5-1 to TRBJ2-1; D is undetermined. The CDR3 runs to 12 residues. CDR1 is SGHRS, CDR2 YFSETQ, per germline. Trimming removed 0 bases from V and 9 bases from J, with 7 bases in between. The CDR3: CASSLDRFEQFF. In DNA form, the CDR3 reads TGCGCCAGCAGCTTGGATCGCTTTGAGCAGTTCTTC.

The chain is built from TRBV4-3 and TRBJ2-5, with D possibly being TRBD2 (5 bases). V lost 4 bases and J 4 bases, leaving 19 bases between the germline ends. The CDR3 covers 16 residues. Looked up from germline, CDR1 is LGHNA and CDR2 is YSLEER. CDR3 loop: CASSPSYYSDRETQYF. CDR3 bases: TGCGCCAGCAGCCCGTCTTATTATAGCGATCGAGAGACCCAGTACTTC.

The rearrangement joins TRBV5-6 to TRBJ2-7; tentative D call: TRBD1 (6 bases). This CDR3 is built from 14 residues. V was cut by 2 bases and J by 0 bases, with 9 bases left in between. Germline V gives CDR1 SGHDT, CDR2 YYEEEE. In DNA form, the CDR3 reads TGTGCCAGCAGCTTACAGGGCCTCTCCTACGAGCAGTACTTC. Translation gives CASSLQGLSYEQYF. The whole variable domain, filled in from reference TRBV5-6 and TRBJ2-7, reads DAGVTQSPTHLIKTRGQQVTLRCSPKSGHDTVSWYQQALGQGPQFIFQYYEEEERQRGNFPDRFSGHQFPNYSSELNVNALLLGDSALYLCASSLQGLSYEQYFGPGTRLTVT.

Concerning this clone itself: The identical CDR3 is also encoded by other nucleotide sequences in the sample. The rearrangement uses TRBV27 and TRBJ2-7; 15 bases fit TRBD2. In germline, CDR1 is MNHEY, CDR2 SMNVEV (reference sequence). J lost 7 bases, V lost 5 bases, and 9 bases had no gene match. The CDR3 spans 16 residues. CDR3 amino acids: CASSPGLAGGPREQYF. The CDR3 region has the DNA TGTGCCAGCAGTCCGGGACTAGCGGGAGGCCCTCGGGAGCAGTACTTC.

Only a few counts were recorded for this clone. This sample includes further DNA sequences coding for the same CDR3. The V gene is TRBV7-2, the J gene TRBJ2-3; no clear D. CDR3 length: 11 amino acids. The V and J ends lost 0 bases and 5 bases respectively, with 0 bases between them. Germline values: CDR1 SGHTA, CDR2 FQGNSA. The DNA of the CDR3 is TGTGCCAGCAGCTTAGCAGATACGCAGTATTTT. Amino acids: CASSLADTQYF.

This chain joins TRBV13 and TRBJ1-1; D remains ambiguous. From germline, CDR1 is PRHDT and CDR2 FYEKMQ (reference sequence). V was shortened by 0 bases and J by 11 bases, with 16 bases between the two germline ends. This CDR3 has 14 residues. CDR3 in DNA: TGTGCCAGCAGCTTAGGGCCCAGGTCGAGAGGGGCTTTCTTT. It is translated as CASSLGPRSRGAFF.

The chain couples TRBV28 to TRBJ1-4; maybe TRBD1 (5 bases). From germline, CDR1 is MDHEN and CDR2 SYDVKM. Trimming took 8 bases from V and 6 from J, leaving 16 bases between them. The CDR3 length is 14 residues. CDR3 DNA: TGTGCCAGCCGAGAGGGAGGGACGGATGAAAAACTGTTTTTT. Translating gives CASREGGTDEKLFF. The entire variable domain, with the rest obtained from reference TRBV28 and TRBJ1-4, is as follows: DVKVTQSSRYLVKRTGEKVFLECVQDMDHENMFWYRQDPGLGLRLIYFSYDVKMKEKGDIPEGYSVSREKKERFSLILESASTNQTSMYLCASREGGTDEKLFFGSGTQLSVL.

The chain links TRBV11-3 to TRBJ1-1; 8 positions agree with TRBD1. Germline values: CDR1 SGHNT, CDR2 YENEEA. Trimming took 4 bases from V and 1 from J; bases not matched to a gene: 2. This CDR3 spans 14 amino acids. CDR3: CASSSGQGNTEAFF. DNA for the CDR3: TGTGCCAGCAGCTCTGGACAGGGGAACACTGAAGCTTTCTTT.

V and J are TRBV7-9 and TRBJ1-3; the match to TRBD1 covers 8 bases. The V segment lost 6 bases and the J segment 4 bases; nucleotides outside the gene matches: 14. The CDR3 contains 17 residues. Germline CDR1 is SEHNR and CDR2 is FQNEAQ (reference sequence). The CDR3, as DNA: TGTGCCAGCAGTTTCAGACAGGGGAGTCTTTCGGGAAACACCATATATTTT. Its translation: CASSFRQGSLSGNTIYF.

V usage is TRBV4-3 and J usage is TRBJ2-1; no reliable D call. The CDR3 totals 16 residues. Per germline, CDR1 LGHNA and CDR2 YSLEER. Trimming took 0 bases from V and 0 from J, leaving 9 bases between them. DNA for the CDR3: TGCGCCAGCAGCCAAGATCCCGCGCTCTCCTACAATGAGCAGTTCTTC. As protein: CASSQDPALSYNEQFF.

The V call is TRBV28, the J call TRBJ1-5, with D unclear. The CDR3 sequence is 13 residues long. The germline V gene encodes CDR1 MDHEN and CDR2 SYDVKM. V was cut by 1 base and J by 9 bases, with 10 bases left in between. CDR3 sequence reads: CASSLSSGWPQHF. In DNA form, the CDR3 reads TGTGCCAGCAGTTTATCGTCCGGGTGGCCCCAGCATTTT.

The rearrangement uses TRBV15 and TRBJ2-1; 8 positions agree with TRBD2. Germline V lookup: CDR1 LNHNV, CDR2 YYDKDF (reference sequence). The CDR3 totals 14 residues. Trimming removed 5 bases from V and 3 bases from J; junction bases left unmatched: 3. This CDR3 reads CATSSGLVYNEQFF. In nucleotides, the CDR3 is TGTGCCACCAGCTCGGGACTAGTCTACAATGAGCAGTTCTTC.

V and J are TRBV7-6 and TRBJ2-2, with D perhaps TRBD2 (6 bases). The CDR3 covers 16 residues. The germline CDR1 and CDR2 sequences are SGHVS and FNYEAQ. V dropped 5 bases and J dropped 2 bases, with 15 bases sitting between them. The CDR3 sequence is CASSQETGSNTGELFF. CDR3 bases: TGTGCCAGCAGCCAAGAAACCGGGAGCAACACCGGGGAGCTGTTTTTT.

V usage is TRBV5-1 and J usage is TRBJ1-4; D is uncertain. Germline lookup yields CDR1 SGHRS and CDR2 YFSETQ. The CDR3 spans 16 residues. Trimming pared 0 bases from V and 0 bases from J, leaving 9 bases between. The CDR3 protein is CASSLGSGTTNEKLFF. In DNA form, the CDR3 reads TGCGCCAGCAGCTTGGGCTCGGGGACAACTAATGAAAAACTGTTTTTT.

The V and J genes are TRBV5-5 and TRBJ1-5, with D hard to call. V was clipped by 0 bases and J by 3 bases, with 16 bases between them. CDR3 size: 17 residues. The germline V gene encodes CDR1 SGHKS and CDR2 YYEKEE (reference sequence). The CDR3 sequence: CASSLEGRLSPNQPQHF. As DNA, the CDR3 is TGTGCCAGCAGCTTGGAAGGACGGCTAAGTCCCAATCAGCCCCAGCATTTT.

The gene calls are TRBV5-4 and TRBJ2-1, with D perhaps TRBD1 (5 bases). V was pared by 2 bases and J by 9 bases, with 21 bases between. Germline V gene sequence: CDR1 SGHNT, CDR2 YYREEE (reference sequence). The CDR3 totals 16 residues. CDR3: CASSLKVSRATREQFF. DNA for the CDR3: TGTGCCAGCAGCTTAAAGGTCTCCAGGGCGACGCGTGAGCAGTTCTTC.

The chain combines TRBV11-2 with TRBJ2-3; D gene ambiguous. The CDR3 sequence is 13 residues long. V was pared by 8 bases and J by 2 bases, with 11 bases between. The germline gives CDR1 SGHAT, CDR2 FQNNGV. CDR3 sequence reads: CASGRPDTDTQYF. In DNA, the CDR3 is TGTGCCAGCGGGCGACCCGACACAGATACGCAGTATTTT.

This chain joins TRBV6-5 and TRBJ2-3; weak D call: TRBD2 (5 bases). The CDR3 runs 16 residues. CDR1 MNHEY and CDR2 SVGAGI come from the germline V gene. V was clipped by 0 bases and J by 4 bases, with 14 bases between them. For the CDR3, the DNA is TGTGCCAGCAGTTACTCGACGCGGGCCTCGGCAGATACGCAGTATTTT. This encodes CASSYSTRASADTQYF.

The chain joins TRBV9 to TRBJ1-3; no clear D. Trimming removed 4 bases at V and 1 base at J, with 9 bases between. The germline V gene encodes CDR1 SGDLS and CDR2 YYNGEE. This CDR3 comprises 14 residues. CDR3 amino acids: CASSIDLSGNTIYF. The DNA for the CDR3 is TGTGCCAGCAGCATAGACCTTTCTGGAAACACCATATATTTT.

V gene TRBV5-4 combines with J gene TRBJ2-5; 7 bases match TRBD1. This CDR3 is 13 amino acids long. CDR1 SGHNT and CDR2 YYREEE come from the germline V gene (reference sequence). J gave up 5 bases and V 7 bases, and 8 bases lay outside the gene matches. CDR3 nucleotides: TGTGCCAGCGGATCACAGGGGATGGAGACCCAGTACTTC. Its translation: CASGSQGMETQYF.

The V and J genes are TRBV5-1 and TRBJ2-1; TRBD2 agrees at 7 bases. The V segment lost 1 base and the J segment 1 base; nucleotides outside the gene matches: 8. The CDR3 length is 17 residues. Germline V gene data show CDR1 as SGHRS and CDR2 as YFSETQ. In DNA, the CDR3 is TGCGCCAGCAGCTTGATCGCTAGCGGCACGTCCTACAATGAGCAGTTCTTC. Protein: CASSLIASGTSYNEQFF.

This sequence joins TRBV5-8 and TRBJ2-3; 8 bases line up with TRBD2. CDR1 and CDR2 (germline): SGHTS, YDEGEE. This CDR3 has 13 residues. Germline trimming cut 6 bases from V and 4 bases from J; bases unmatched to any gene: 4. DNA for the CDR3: TGTGCCAGCAAGGGACTAGTAGCAGATACGCAGTATTTT. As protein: CASKGLVADTQYF.